A single sample is the source of the 16 T cell receptor beta chains below, sequenced in a study of cytomegalovirus exposure and HLA in healthy donors. PCR amplification relied on 60 Vbeta primers (plus 13 Jbeta primers). Assay: immunoSEQ multiplex PCR; the TCRdb copy retains only in-frame clones and omits some. The table has 150,000 to 200,000 clones, 9.5% to 15% seen once; the top ten hold 7.8%. Sequences were obtained from PBMCs. The receptors here all came from a man in his forties or fifties in good health and CMV-seropositive.

V and J are TRBV30 and TRBJ1-3; the D gene is possibly TRBD1 (6 bases). CDR1 is GTSNPN and CDR2 is SVGIG in the germline V gene (reference sequence). The CDR3 totals 16 residues. V shed 3 bases and J shed 4 bases, with 19 bases lying between them. In DNA, the CDR3 is TGTGCCTGGAGCGAGGGACATCGGAGTACCGGAAACACCATATATTTT. The encoded protein is CAWSEGHRSTGNTIYF.

The chain links TRBV5-4 to TRBJ2-3, with D uncertain. This CDR3 has 15 residues. V dropped 1 base and J dropped 6 bases, with 15 bases sitting between them. Germline CDR1 and CDR2: SGHNT and YYREEE (reference sequence). The CDR3 coding sequence is TGTGCCAGCAGCTTGTCTGGGTTTCTGAGGGATACGCAGTATTTT. This sequence encodes CASSLSGFLRDTQYF.

The rearrangement joins TRBV7-2 to TRBJ1-1, with 7 bases matching TRBD1. Germline V CDR1 and CDR2: SGHTA, FQGNSA. V shed 8 bases, J shed 0 bases, and the junction held 6 bases outside the gene matches. The CDR3 has 14 amino acids. CDR3 in amino acids: CASATGIVNTEAFF. CDR3 in DNA: TGTGCCAGCGCGACAGGGATAGTGAACACTGAAGCTTTCTTT.

This sequence joins TRBV6-5 and TRBJ1-2, with D perhaps matching TRBD1 (5 bases). V was cut by 2 bases and J by 4 bases, with 8 bases left in between. Germline-derived CDR1 and CDR2 are MNHEY and SVGAGI. The length of the CDR3 is 13 residues. The CDR3, as DNA: TGTGCCAGCAGTTACCTGGGGGGCTATGGCTACACCTTC. This translates into CASSYLGGYGYTF.

The rearrangement uses TRBV5-4 and TRBJ1-1, with D perhaps matching TRBD1 (5 bases). Germline V gives CDR1 SGHNT, CDR2 YYREEE (reference sequence). V lost 4 bases to trimming and J lost 6 bases, with 19 bases between them. CDR3 length: 15 residues. The CDR3 bases are TGTGCCAGCAGCGTGGGGGTCCATCAGAGCGCTGAAGCTTTCTTT. Translation gives CASSVGVHQSAEAFF. Full variable domain (outside the CDR3, taken from reference TRBV5-4 and TRBJ1-1): ETGVTQSPTHLIKTRGQQVTLRCSSQSGHNTVSWYQQALGQGPQFIFQYYREEENGRGNFPPRFSGLQFPNYSSELNVNALELDDSALYLCASSVGVHQSAEAFFGQGTRLTVV.

The rearrangement uses TRBV2 and TRBJ1-5; no clear D. The V end was cut by 5 bases, the J end by 3 bases, with 11 bases between. From germline, CDR1 is SNHLY and CDR2 FYNNEI. This CDR3 is 14 amino acids long. The CDR3 DNA reads TGTGCCAGCAGTCGTGACGGGAACAATCAGCCCCAGCATTTT. Amino acid sequence: CASSRDGNNQPQHF.

This clone was observed a few times. V usage is TRBV7-6 and J usage is TRBJ2-5; TRBD2 agrees at 10 bases. The V gene's germline CDR1 is SGHVS and CDR2 FNYEAQ. With 1 base clipped from V and 2 bases from J, the junction kept 4 bases outside the gene matches. The CDR3 sequence is 16 residues long. CDR3 sequence: CASSLGASGGQETQYF. The CDR3 DNA sequence: TGTGCCAGCAGCTTAGGGGCTAGCGGGGGACAAGAGACCCAGTACTTC.

This clone appeared a few times. The chain carries TRBV2 and TRBJ2-5; D call uncertain. The ends were cut back, 7 bases at V and 5 bases at J, with 14 bases in the middle. Germline CDR1 is SNHLY and CDR2 is FYNNEI. The CDR3 contains 13 residues. The CDR3 here is CASTFDPRETQYF. The CDR3 DNA reads as TGTGCCAGCACCTTTGATCCCAGGGAGACCCAGTACTTC.

This clone has only a few counts. The V gene is TRBV28, the J gene TRBJ1-1; D is perhaps TRBD1 (5 bases). Trimming removed 3 bases from V and 5 bases from J, with 10 bases in between. CDR3 size: 13 residues. CDR1 and CDR2 from the germline V gene are MDHEN and SYDVKM. CDR3 residues: CASSFAGKTEAFF. The CDR3 DNA sequence: TGTGCCAGCAGTTTTGCAGGGAAGACTGAAGCTTTCTTT.

This chain links TRBV19 with TRBJ2-5, with 8 bases aligning to TRBD2. Germline CDR1 and CDR2: LNHDA and SQIVND (reference sequence). The CDR3 sequence is 16 residues long. V trimming: 5 bases; J trimming: 4 bases; junction bases outside the gene matches: 12. The CDR3 sequence is CASSHPGLGVSETQYF. CDR3 in DNA: TGTGCCAGTAGTCACCCGGGACTAGGGGTTTCAGAGACCCAGTACTTC.

This clone turned up a few times. The rearrangement joins TRBV6-6 to TRBJ1-4, with 7 bases fitting TRBD1. CDR1 and CDR2 from the germline V gene are MNHNY and SVGAGI (reference sequence). The CDR3 totals 15 residues. After removal of 6 bases from V and 10 bases from J, the junction contained 14 bases not matched to a gene. The CDR3 bases are TGTGCCAGCAGCTTACCCGAGACAGGGACGGCAAAACTGTTTTTT. Amino acids: CASSLPETGTAKLFF.

This chain links TRBV21-1 with TRBJ1-2. TRBV21-1 is a documented pseudogene. This CDR3 contains 14 residues. The CDR3 bases are TGTGCCAGCAGCAAAGTTCGGGGAAACTATGGCTACACCTTC. Its protein is CASSKVRGNYGYTF.

The genes are TRBV28 and TRBJ1-5; 7 bases agree with TRBD1. The length of the CDR3 is 14 residues. With 6 bases clipped from V and 5 bases from J, the junction kept 7 bases outside the gene matches. Germline values: CDR1 MDHEN, CDR2 SYDVKM. DNA of the CDR3: TGTGCCAGCAGCTCGGGACAGCCATATCAGCCCCAGCATTTT. Amino acids: CASSSGQPYQPQHF.

The table lists this clone with a few counts. The V gene is TRBV4-3, the J gene TRBJ1-2; TRBD1 agrees at 7 bases. This CDR3 has 14 amino acids. The ends lost 4 bases at V and 5 bases at J; junction bases unmatched: 7. Germline V gives CDR1 LGHNA, CDR2 YSLEER. CDR3 protein: CASSRGQALYGYTF. The CDR3 DNA reads as TGCGCCAGCAGCCGCGGACAGGCGCTTTATGGCTACACCTTC.

This clone turned up a few times. The V and J genes are TRBV19 and TRBJ2-1, with TRBD1 identical over 7 bases. V shed 10 bases, J shed 0 bases, and the junction held 9 bases outside the gene matches. The CDR3 totals 15 residues. The germline gives CDR1 LNHDA, CDR2 SQIVND (reference sequence). The DNA of the CDR3 is TGTGCCACACGCCAGGACAGGAGCTCCTACAATGAGCAGTTCTTC. It specifies CATRQDRSSYNEQFF.

Notes on this clone: This same CDR3 is encoded by further DNA sequences in the sample. The CDR3 coding sequence is TGTGCCTGTGGACTATTCAAAAACATTCAGTACTTC. Translation: CACGLFKNIQYF. The chain carries TRBV28 and TRBJ2-4, with D possibly TRBD2 on 6 matching bases. CDR3 length equals 12 residues. CDR1 MDHEN and CDR2 SYDVKM come from the germline V gene. V lost 11 bases to trimming and J lost 3 bases, with 11 bases between them.